These 24 T cell receptor beta chains originate from one sample sequenced in a study of T cells in Graves' hyperthyroidism and ophthalmopathy. TCR beta CDR3 region amplification was performed from RNA transcripts. HTBI primers were used for first-round RT-PCR of the TCR CDR3. TCRdb re-derived calls from the multiplex PCR reads in MiXCR, one entry per CDR3 protein. The sample lists hundreds of thousands of distinct CDR3 sequences, roughly 40% occurring once. The sample was blood. These receptors were obtained from a man in his late teens or twenties with Graves' hyperthyroidism.

This clonotype was seen a handful of times. This chain uses TRBV13 with TRBJ2-7; TRBD2 aligns across 7 bases. The junction had 9 bases not matched to a gene; V was cut back by 0 bases and J by 4 bases. The CDR3 has 16 amino acids. The germline V gene encodes CDR1 PRHDT and CDR2 FYEKMQ (reference sequence). The CDR3 reads CASSLGRGLDSYEQYF. CDR3 nucleotides: TGTGCCAGCAGCTTAGGCCGTGGACTAGACTCATACGAGCAGTACTTC.

The chain carries TRBV25-1 and TRBJ2-3; TRBD2 might be the D (7 bases). The germline V and J ends were trimmed by 4 bases and 1 base, with 18 bases remaining between them. The CDR3 spans 17 residues. Germline CDR1 MGHDK, CDR2 SYGVNS. The DNA for the CDR3 is TGTGCCAGCAGTGGCGATGGGGGGGCTACTCGCACAGATACGCAGTATTTT. Amino acid sequence: CASSGDGGATRTDTQYF.

This chain joins TRBV6-1 and TRBJ1-4; 8 bases line up with TRBD1. Trimming took 2 bases from V and 0 from J; bases not matched to a gene: 11. The CDR3 sequence is 19 residues long. CDR1 is MNHNS, CDR2 SASEGT, per germline. CDR3 nucleotides: TGTGCCAGCAGTGAACCCATGGATGAACAGGGGGCAACTAATGAAAAACTGTTTTTT. As protein: CASSEPMDEQGATNEKLFF.

This clonotype was counted many times. The chain is built from TRBV9 and TRBJ1-3; D may be TRBD1 (6 bases). Germline values: CDR1 SGDLS, CDR2 YYNGEE. The CDR3 contains 16 residues. Trimming took off 4 bases at V and 2 bases at J, with 16 bases between the two ends. CDR3 bases: TGTGCCAGCAGCCGGGACAACAAACCGACTGGAAACACCATATATTTT. Residues: CASSRDNKPTGNTIYF. The variable domain in full, completed from reference TRBV9 and TRBJ1-3, reads DSGVTQTPKHLITATGQRVTLRCSPRSGDLSVYWYQQSLDQGLQFLIQYYNGEERAKGNILERFSAQQFPDLHSELNLSSLELGDSALYFCASSRDNKPTGNTIYFGEGSWLTVV.

This clonotype was recorded a few times. The chain couples TRBV5-1 to TRBJ1-1, with D possibly matching TRBD1 (6 bases). This CDR3 is 14 amino acids long. CDR1 SGHRS and CDR2 YFSETQ come from the germline V gene. V was clipped by 0 bases and J by 6 bases, with 12 bases between them. Here the CDR3 reads CASSLVRGAPEAFF. The CDR3 DNA follows: TGCGCCAGCAGCTTGGTCAGGGGCGCCCCTGAAGCTTTCTTT.

There are a few counts of this clonotype. The genes are TRBV12-3 or TRBV12-4 and TRBJ1-5, with TRBD1 matching over 8 bases. Trimming cost V 3 bases and J 6 bases; bases outside gene matches: 10. This CDR3 has 16 amino acids. CDR3 protein: CASSFTGGQGGQPQHF. The DNA for the CDR3 is TGTGCCAGCAGTTTTACAGGAGGACAGGGTGGTCAGCCCCAGCATTTT.

Many counts were recorded for this clonotype. The rearrangement uses TRBV2 and TRBJ1-2, with 7 positions matching TRBD1. V dropped 5 bases and J dropped 2; count of bases not matched to a gene: 5. The germline V gene encodes CDR1 SNHLY and CDR2 FYNNEI. The CDR3 spans 14 residues. The CDR3, as DNA: TGTGCCAGCAGTCACGGACAGGTCAACTATGGCTACACCTTC. Translation: CASSHGQVNYGYTF.

This clonotype has at least ten counts. V gene TRBV7-8 combines with J gene TRBJ1-5; TRBD1 is a possible D gene (6 bases). Trimming removed 6 bases from V and 4 bases from J, with 13 bases in between. Germline V gene lookup returns CDR1 SGHVS and CDR2 FQNEAQ. This CDR3 spans 14 amino acids. Here the CDR3 reads CASRLLGGNQPQHF. In DNA, the CDR3 is TGTGCCAGCAGACTCCTAGGGGGGAATCAGCCCCAGCATTTT.

This sequence joins TRBV7-2 and TRBJ2-5; D remains ambiguous. Per germline, CDR1 SGHTA and CDR2 FQGNSA. CDR3 length: 13 residues. Trimming cost V 3 bases and J 5 bases, with 10 bases left between them. CDR3 loop: CASSFGLWETQYF. The CDR3 nucleotides are TGTGCCAGCAGCTTTGGCCTTTGGGAGACCCAGTACTTC. The complete variable domain, with remaining parts taken from reference TRBV7-2 and TRBJ2-5, reads GAGVSQSPSNKVTEKGKDVELRCDPISGHTALYWYRQSLGQGLEFLIYFQGNSAPDKSGLPSDRFSAERTGGSVSTLTIQRTQQEDSAVYLCASSFGLWETQYFGPGTRLLVL.

This chain connects TRBV27 to TRBJ1-5; TRBD1 is a possible D gene (5 bases). The germline V gene encodes CDR1 MNHEY and CDR2 SMNVEV (reference sequence). The V and J ends lost 2 bases and 15 bases respectively, with 17 bases between them. The CDR3 is made up of 13 amino acids. As DNA, the CDR3 is TGTGCCAGCAGTTTAATCACGGGACGATTGTTGCATTTT. Its translation is CASSLITGRLLHF.

This clonotype occurred once. This chain links TRBV7-2 with TRBJ1-5; no clear D gene. This CDR3 comprises 13 residues. The V gene's germline CDR1 is SGHTA and CDR2 FQGNSA. Trimming removed 3 bases at V and 11 bases at J, with 14 bases between. DNA for the CDR3: TGTGCCAGCAGCTTTGGTACCCAAGAGACCCAGCATTTT. This encodes CASSFGTQETQHF.

This chain joins TRBV5-1 and TRBJ1-2; 7 positions agree with TRBD1. Looked up from germline, CDR1 is SGHRS and CDR2 is YFSETQ. The length of the CDR3 is 14 residues. J was trimmed by 3 bases and V by 4 bases; bases with no gene match: 6. CDR3 loop: CASSTADRDYGYTF. As DNA, the CDR3 is TGCGCCAGCAGCACCGCCGACAGGGACTATGGCTACACCTTC.

The chain couples TRBV20-1 to TRBJ2-2; 7 bases match TRBD1. After removal of 6 bases from V and 5 bases from J, the junction contained 9 bases not matched to a gene. Germline loops: CDR1 DFQATT, CDR2 SNEGSKA (reference sequence). The CDR3 is 14 residues long. For the CDR3, the DNA is TGCAGTGCGAGGGGACAGACAGGAACCGGGGAGCTGTTTTTT. Amino acids: CSARGQTGTGELFF.

This clonotype was counted ten times or more. The V gene is TRBV10-3, the J gene TRBJ2-7; D might be TRBD1 (5 bases). CDR3 size: 13 residues. Germline CDR1 ENHRY, CDR2 SYGVKD. The V end lost 4 bases, the J end lost 4 bases, and 11 bases lay between the germline ends. The CDR3 DNA sequence: TGTGCCATCAGTGCTCAGGGAAGTTACGAGCAGTACTTC. Protein: CAISAQGSYEQYF.

This chain links TRBV11-2 with TRBJ1-4, with 8 bases fitting TRBD1. V dropped 5 bases and J dropped 6; count of bases not matched to a gene: 8. This CDR3 contains 15 residues. Per germline, CDR1 SGHAT and CDR2 FQNNGV. CDR3 nucleotide sequence: TGTGCCAGCAGCCAAATCGGGACAGGTCATGAAAAACTGTTTTTT. Translating it yields CASSQIGTGHEKLFF.

In the case of this clonotype: A much larger clonotype is one base distant, so this may be a read error. J is TRBJ1-1 and V is TRBV7-2; 7 bases fit TRBD1. The length of the CDR3 is 13 residues. Germline V gives CDR1 SGHTA, CDR2 FQGNSA. V lost 4 bases, J lost 9 bases, and 8 bases stayed unmatched. The CDR3: CASSSVQGRQAFF. The CDR3 DNA is TGTGCCAGCAGCTCCGTACAGGGGCGTCAAGCTTTCTTT. Using reference TRBV7-2 and TRBJ1-1 for the parts outside the CDR3, the full variable domain is GAGVSQSPSNKVTEKGKDVELRCDPISGHTALYWYRQSLGQGLEFLIYFQGNSAPDKSGLPSDRFSAERTGGSVSTLTIQRTQQEDSAVYLCASSSVQGRQAFFGQGTRLTVV.

As to this clonotype: The conserved phenylalanine or tryptophan normally closing the CDR3 is absent here, so this likely arose from a read error. The DNA is left out, because the CDR3 cannot be placed on it with certainty; the CDR3 is given as TCRdb lists it. The chain recombines TRBV2 with TRBJ1-6. CDR1 and CDR2 from the germline V gene are SNHLY and FYNNEI. The length of the CDR3 is 8 amino acids, counting both ends. The chain's CDR3 is CASSEAKL.

J is TRBJ1-1 and V is TRBV29-1, with 7 bases lining up with TRBD1. Germline CDR1 and CDR2: SQVTM and ANQGSEA. This CDR3 comprises 11 residues. The CDR3 nucleotides are TGCAGTTGGGACAGGAACACTGAAGCTTTCTTT. As protein: CSWDRNTEAFF.

A remark on this clonotype: At one end, the junction sequence differs from germline, possibly due to a read error. The chain employs TRBV7-2 and TRBJ2-7; D remains unclear. CDR1 and CDR2 (germline): SGHTA, FQGNSA. The CDR3 sequence is 14 residues long. CDR3 loop: CASSQAAVSREQYF. The CDR3 region has the DNA TGCGCCAGCAGCCAAGCCGCAGTTTCTCGGGAGCAGTACTTC.

On this clonotype itself: No conserved phenylalanine or tryptophan ends this CDR3, so it is likely a read error. The DNA is left out, because the CDR3 cannot be placed on it with certainty; the CDR3 is given as TCRdb lists it. The chain carries TRBV7-2 and TRBJ2-6; the table's D call, TRBD2, has no DNA check behind it. Termini included, the CDR3 measures 18 amino acids. Germline CDR1 and CDR2: SGHTA and FQGNSA. CDR3 loop: CASSSRTSGSSGANVLTV.

This clonotype was counted between two and nine times. The junction departs from the called germline gene at one end, perhaps through a read error. The V and J genes are TRBV10-2 and TRBJ1-6; D not resolved. The CDR3 consists of 14 residues. CDR1 is WSHSY, CDR2 SAAADI, per germline. CDR3 DNA sequence: TGTGCCAGCAGTGGATTGGGGAACAATTCACCCCTCCACTTT. Translating it yields CASSGLGNNSPLHF.

This clonotype was observed many times. The V call is TRBV29-1, the J call TRBJ1-2, with 7 bases aligning to TRBD1. CDR3 size: 14 residues. Germline assignment: CDR1 SQVTM and CDR2 ANQGSEA. V lost 4 bases to trimming and J lost 8 bases; unmatched junction nucleotides: 13. The CDR3: CSVAPTVRGGGYTF. The CDR3 nucleotides are TGCAGCGTTGCTCCAACAGTACGAGGGGGCGGCTACACCTTC.

In this sample, this clonotype turned up a few times. The J gene is TRBJ2-5, the V gene TRBV20-1; 9 nucleotides line up with TRBD2. The V gene's germline CDR1 is DFQATT and CDR2 SNEGSKA (reference sequence). The CDR3 sequence is 14 residues long. Trimming took 5 bases from V and 2 from J; bases not matched to a gene: 6. The DNA for the CDR3 is TGCAGTGCTGGGCGGGAGGGCCGACAAGAGACCCAGTACTTC. It is translated as CSAGREGRQETQYF.

This chain connects TRBV6-5 to TRBJ1-4; D not certain. CDR1 and CDR2 (germline): MNHEY, SVGAGI. The CDR3 is made up of 13 amino acids. V lost 7 bases and J lost 7, with 13 bases in between. CDR3 in DNA: TGTGCCAGCACAGCGGACGTCGGTGAAAAACTGTTTTTT. Translating it yields CASTADVGEKLFF.